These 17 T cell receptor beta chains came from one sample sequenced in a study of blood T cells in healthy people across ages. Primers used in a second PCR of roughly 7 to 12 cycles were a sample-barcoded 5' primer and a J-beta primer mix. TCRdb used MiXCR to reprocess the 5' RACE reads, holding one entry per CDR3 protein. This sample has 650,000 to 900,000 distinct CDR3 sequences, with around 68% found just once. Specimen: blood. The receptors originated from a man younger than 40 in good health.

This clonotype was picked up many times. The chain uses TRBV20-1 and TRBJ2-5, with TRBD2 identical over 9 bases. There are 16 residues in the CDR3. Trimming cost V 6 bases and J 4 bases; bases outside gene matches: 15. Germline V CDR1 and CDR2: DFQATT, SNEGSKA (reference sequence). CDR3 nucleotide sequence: TGCAGTGCCTCTCGCTCCGGCGGGGGGGCTGGAGAGACCCAGTACTTC. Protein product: CSASRSGGGAGETQYF.

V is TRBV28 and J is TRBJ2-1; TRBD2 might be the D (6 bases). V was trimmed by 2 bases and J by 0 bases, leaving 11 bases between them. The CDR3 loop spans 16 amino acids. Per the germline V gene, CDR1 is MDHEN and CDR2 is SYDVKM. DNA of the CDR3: TGTGCCAGCAGTTTAACTAGCCTCAGCTCCTACAATGAGCAGTTCTTC. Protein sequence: CASSLTSLSSYNEQFF.

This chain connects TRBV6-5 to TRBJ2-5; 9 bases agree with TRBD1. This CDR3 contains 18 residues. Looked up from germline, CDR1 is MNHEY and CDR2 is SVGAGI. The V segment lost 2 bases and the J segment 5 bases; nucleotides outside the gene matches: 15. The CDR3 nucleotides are TGTGCCAGCAGTTACAAGGGACAGGGCCATCTTGGGGGGGAGACCCAGTACTTC. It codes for CASSYKGQGHLGGETQYF.

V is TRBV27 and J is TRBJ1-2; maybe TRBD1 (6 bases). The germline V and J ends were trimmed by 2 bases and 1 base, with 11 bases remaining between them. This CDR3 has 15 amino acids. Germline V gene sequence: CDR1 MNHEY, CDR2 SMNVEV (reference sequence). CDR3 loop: CASSLRGDLNYGYTF. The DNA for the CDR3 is TGTGCCAGCAGTTTAAGGGGGGACCTTAACTATGGCTACACCTTC.

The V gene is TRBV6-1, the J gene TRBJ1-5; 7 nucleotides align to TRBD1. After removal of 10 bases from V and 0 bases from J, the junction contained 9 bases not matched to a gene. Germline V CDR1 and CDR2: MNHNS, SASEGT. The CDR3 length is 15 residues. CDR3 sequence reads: CATGGQAYSNQPQHF. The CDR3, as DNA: TGTGCCACCGGCGGACAGGCCTATAGCAATCAGCCCCAGCATTTT.

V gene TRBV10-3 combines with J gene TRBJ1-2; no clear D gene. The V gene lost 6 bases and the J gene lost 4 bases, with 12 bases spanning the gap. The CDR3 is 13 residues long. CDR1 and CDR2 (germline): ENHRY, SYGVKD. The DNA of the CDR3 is TGTGCCATCAGGCCGGGCGCCGTCTATGGCTACACCTTC. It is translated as CAIRPGAVYGYTF.

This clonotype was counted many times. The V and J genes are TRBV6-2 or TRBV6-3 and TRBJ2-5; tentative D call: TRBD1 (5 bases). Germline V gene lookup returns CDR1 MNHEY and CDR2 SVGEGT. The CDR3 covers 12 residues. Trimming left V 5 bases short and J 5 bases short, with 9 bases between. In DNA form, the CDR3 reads TGTGCCAGCAGTCCAGCAGGGGAGACCCAGTACTTC. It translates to CASSPAGETQYF.

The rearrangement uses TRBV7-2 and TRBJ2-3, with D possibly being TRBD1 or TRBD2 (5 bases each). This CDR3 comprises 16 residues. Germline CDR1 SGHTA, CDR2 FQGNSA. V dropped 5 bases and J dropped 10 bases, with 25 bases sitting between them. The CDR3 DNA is TGTGCCAGCAGCCCAGGGACCGCAATCTCTGGGGATGCGCAGTATTTT. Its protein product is CASSPGTAISGDAQYF.

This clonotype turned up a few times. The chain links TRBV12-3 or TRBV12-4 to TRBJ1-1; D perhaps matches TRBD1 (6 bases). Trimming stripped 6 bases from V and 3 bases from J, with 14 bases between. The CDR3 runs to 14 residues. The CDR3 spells CASSQGGVDTEAFF. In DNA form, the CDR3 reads TGTGCCAGCAGCCAAGGGGGGGTCGACACTGAAGCTTTCTTT.

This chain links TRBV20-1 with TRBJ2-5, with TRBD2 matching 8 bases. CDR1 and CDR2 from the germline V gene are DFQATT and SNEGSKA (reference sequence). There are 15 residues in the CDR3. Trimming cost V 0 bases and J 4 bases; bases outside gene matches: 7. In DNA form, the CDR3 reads TGCAGTGCTAGAGACCCGACTAGCGCCCCAGAGACCCAGTACTTC. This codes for CSARDPTSAPETQYF.

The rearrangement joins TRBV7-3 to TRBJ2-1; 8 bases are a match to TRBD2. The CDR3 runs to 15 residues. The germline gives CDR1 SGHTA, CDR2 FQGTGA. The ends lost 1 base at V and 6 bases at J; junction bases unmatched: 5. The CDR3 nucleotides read TGTGCCAGCAGCTTAATGGCGGGGGGAACCAATGAGCAGTTCTTC. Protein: CASSLMAGGTNEQFF.

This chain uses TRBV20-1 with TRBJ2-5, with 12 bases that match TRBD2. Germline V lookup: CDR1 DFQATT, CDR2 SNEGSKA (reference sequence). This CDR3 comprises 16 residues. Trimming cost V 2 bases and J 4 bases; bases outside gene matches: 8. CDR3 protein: CSARPRLAGGLETQYF. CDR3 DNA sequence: TGCAGTGCTAGACCCCGGCTAGCGGGGGGGCTAGAGACCCAGTACTTC.

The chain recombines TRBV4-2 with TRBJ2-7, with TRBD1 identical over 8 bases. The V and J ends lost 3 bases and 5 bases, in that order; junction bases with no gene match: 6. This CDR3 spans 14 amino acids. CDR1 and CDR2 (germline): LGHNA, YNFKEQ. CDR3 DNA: TGTGCCAGCAGCCAGAGACAGGGGTGGAACGAGCAGTACTTC. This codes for CASSQRQGWNEQYF.

The CDR3 sequence is CASPGGPTEAFF. In nucleotides, the CDR3 is TGTGCCAGCCCTGGGGGGCCCACTGAAGCTTTCTTT. The chain has TRBV2 and TRBJ1-1; tentatively, D is TRBD1 (6 bases). The V end lost 8 bases, the J end lost 4 bases, and 11 bases lay between the germline ends. The CDR3 is 12 amino acids. Germline V gene sequence: CDR1 SNHLY, CDR2 FYNNEI.

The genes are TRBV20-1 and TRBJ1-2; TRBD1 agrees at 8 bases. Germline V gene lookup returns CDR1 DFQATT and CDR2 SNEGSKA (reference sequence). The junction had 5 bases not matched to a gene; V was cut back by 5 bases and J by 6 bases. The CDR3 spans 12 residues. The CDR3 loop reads CSAGTGGDGYTF. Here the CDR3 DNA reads TGCAGTGCTGGTACAGGGGGAGATGGCTACACCTTC.

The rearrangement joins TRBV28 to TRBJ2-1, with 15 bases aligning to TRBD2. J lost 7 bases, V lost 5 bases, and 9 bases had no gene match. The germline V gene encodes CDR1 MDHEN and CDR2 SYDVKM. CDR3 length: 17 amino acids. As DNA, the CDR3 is TGTGCCAGCAGTCAGTGGACTAGCGGGGGGGTGGAAAATGAGCAGTTCTTC. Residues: CASSQWTSGGVENEQFF.

This chain's CDR3 is CATSDPGQTKQYF. CDR3 DNA: TGTGCCACCAGTGATCCGGGACAGACGAAGCAGTACTTC. The gene calls are TRBV24-1 and TRBJ2-7; TRBD1 aligns across 7 bases. This CDR3 is 13 amino acids long. The V segment lost 3 bases and the J segment 8 bases; nucleotides outside the gene matches: 6. CDR1 is KGHDR and CDR2 is SFDVKD in the germline V gene.